This T cell receptor beta chain came from a study of spatial heterogeneity in lung cancer. Across the whole study: Alpha-chain sequences were consistently detected less often than beta-chain sequences.

V shed 2 bases, J shed 2 bases, and the junction held 8 bases outside the gene matches. Germline V lookup: CDR1 SGHRS, CDR2 YFSETQ. The CDR3 spans 16 residues. TCRdb independently ran MiXCR on the 5' RACE reads; one entry per CDR3 protein. Of approximately 3,800 distinct CDR3 sequences in the sample, 8.4% were seen once. Time point indicated: sample taken at primary tumor resection. Without sorting, whole RNA was sequenced from tumor, nontumor lung or frozen PBMC. The donors comprised around 72 untreated early-stage non-small cell lung cancer patients. Study-wide points: There were more appearances of ubiquitous expanded tumor TCRs in blood at resection than at follow-up.

This clonotype was seen at least ten times. Its antigen is unknown. The chain carries TRBV5-1 and TRBJ2-7; 9 nucleotides line up with TRBD1. The sample here was PBMCs, taken at surgery. The receptor comes from a female donor with early-stage non-small cell lung cancer. CDR3 sequence (DNA): TGCGCCAGCAGCTTACTCACAGGGGGCCGTACCTACGAGCAGTACTTC. It encodes CASSLLTGGRTYEQYF. The entire variable domain, with the rest obtained from reference TRBV5-1 and TRBJ2-7, is as follows: KAGVTQTPRYLIKTRGQQVTLSCSPISGHRSVSWYQQTPGQGLQFLFEYFSETQRNKGNFPGRFSGRQFSNSRSEMNVSTLELGDSALYLCASSLLTGGRTYEQYFGPGTRLTVT.